This T cell receptor beta chain was recovered during a study of T cell responses to AZD1222 COVID-19 vaccine. Sequencing was performed with immunoSEQ multiplex PCR; in TCRdb, only in-frame clones are kept and a portion is missing. The profile covers 140,000 or so clones, with over 85% appearing a single time and approximately 1.5% taken by the ten largest. A remark on this clone: Other DNA sequences in this sample translate to the same CDR3.

The germline V gene has CDR1 ENHRY and CDR2 SYGVKD. Trimming removed 0 bases from V and 2 bases from J, with 4 bases in between. CDR3 length: 13 amino acids. The chain recombines TRBV10-3 with TRBJ1-2; D unresolved. This clonotype was obtained from an adult in good health. The sequenced sample was peripheral blood, obtained on day 0 of AZD1222 vaccination. CDR3 in amino acids: CAISESGNYGYTF. Here the CDR3 DNA reads TGTGCCATCAGTGAGTCCGGAAACTATGGCTACACCTTC.